The clone carrying this TCR beta chain has just a few counts. Its antigen is not identified. Germline values: CDR1 SEHNR, CDR2 FQNEAQ (reference sequence). The CDR3 loop spans 12 amino acids. The V end lost 5 bases, the J end lost 3 bases, and 7 bases lay between the germline ends. The data originate from a study of identifying expanded T cells in peripheral blood. Some clones are missing from TCRdb's copy, which holds only in-frame ones; the method was immunoSEQ multiplex PCR. The sample comprises 100,000 to 150,000 clones, over 65% of which are singletons, and 3.3% rests with the top ten. Collection occurred without any documented infections or immune events in donors. The study, taken as a whole, reports: Two-week clone count variance significantly increased as total template count grew.

Sequencing used blood. The TCR originated in a person aged 18 to 70 in good health. The rearrangement links TRBV7-9 to TRBJ1-2; D perhaps matches TRBD1 (5 bases). This CDR3 reads CASSTGYYGYTF. In DNA form, the CDR3 reads TGTGCCAGCAGCACAGGCTACTATGGCTACACCTTC.